These 8 T cell receptor beta chains were sequenced from one sample in a study of patients and donors after allogeneic stem cell transplantation. From the RT-PCR reads, TCRdb called clonotypes with MiXCR, one entry per CDR3 protein. Here the sample spans about 230,000 distinct CDR3 sequences, 12% to 15% being singletons. The sequenced material came from blood, either unsorted or a sorted T cell fraction (not recorded which). These receptors all come from a human donor who was either an allogeneic HSCT recipient or a stem cell or donor lymphocyte infusion donor (not recorded which). It is not recorded whose cells these are; they may come from a transplant donor.

This clonotype occurred a few times. The CDR3 protein is CASSLTGASSTDTQYF. CDR3 coding DNA: TGTGCCAGCAGCTTAACCGGGGCTTCTAGCACAGATACGCAGTATTTT. The chain joins TRBV7-3 to TRBJ2-3; D may match TRBD1 or TRBD2 (5 bases each). CDR1 and CDR2 from the germline V gene are SGHTA and FQGTGA. Trimming pared 0 bases from V and 0 bases from J, leaving 10 bases between. This CDR3 has 16 amino acids.

This clonotype has more than one count but fewer than ten. The rearrangement joins TRBV29-1 to TRBJ2-5; 11 bases are a match to TRBD1. This CDR3 region has 14 residues. J lost 5 bases, V lost 6 bases, and 8 bases had no gene match. CDR1 is SQVTM, CDR2 ANQGSEA, per germline. The CDR3 is CSVQRTGGSETQYF. CDR3 DNA: TGCAGCGTCCAAAGGACAGGGGGCAGTGAGACCCAGTACTTC.

The V and J genes are TRBV20-1 and TRBJ2-2; 9 nucleotides agree with TRBD2. The CDR3 covers 16 residues. The germline V gene encodes CDR1 DFQATT and CDR2 SNEGSKA (reference sequence). V shed 2 bases, J shed 6 bases, and the junction held 10 bases outside the gene matches. DNA of the CDR3: TGCAGTGCTAGAAATATTATAGCGGGAGTGTCCGGGGAGCTGTTTTTT. Residues: CSARNIIAGVSGELFF.

The V gene is TRBV5-6, the J gene TRBJ2-3, with D unclear. The germline gives CDR1 SGHDT, CDR2 YYEEEE. Between the trimmed V and J ends, which lost 0 bases and 4 bases, there was a span of 15 bases. The CDR3 consists of 16 residues. CDR3 DNA sequence: TGTGCCAGCAGCTTGGGGTTCAATCACCTCGCAGATACGCAGTATTTT. It codes for CASSLGFNHLADTQYF.

This chain links TRBV11-1 with TRBJ2-3; no definite D call. There are 14 residues in the CDR3. The V gene's germline CDR1 is SGHAT and CDR2 FQDESV (reference sequence). Trimming pared 2 bases from V and 0 bases from J, leaving 6 bases between. The CDR3 sequence: CASSLSPSTDTQYF. CDR3 coding DNA: TGTGCCAGCAGCTTATCCCCTAGCACAGATACGCAGTATTTT.

V gene TRBV20-1 combines with J gene TRBJ1-1; a weak D match, TRBD1 (5 bases). Germline CDR1 and CDR2: DFQATT and SNEGSKA (reference sequence). With 0 bases removed from V and 7 bases from J, the gap between germline ends came to 12 bases. The CDR3 covers 13 residues. The CDR3 loop reads CSARDPLTVEAFF. For the CDR3, the DNA is TGCAGTGCTAGAGATCCACTGACAGTTGAAGCTTTCTTT.

The gene calls are TRBV5-4 and TRBJ2-4; the D gene is possibly TRBD2 (7 bases). CDR1 and CDR2 (germline): SGHNT, YYREEE (reference sequence). Trimming stripped 3 bases from V and 10 bases from J, with 11 bases between. The CDR3 has 12 amino acids. The CDR3, as DNA: TGTGCCAGCAGCTGGGGGGGCCCAATTCAGTACTTC. It codes for CASSWGGPIQYF.

The chain uses TRBV6-2 or TRBV6-3 and TRBJ2-3; D uncertain. CDR1 and CDR2 from the germline V gene are MNHEY and SVGEGT. The CDR3 is made up of 13 amino acids. Trimming took 2 bases from V and 5 from J, leaving 8 bases between them. Here the CDR3 reads CASSYEVIDTQYF. The CDR3 DNA sequence: TGTGCCAGCAGTTACGAAGTAATAGATACGCAGTATTTT.